The text below deals with one TCR beta chain. This sample was included in a study of cytomegalovirus exposure and HLA in healthy donors. PCR employed 60 Vbeta and 13 Jbeta primers. Assay: immunoSEQ multiplex PCR; the TCRdb copy retains only in-frame clones and omits some. The sample holds fewer than 200,000 clones, 65% to 85% seen once. The sequencing sample was made of PBMCs. This receptor was identified in a man between 60 and 75 years old in good health and CMV-seronegative.

CDR3 sequence reads: CASSMRTSGRDEQFF. DNA of the CDR3: TGTGCCAGTAGTATGAGGACTAGCGGTCGGGATGAGCAGTTCTTC. The chain uses TRBV19 and TRBJ2-1; 10 bases fit TRBD2. Germline CDR1 reads LNHDA; CDR2 reads SQIVND (reference sequence). V gave up 3 bases and J gave up 8 bases; unmatched junction bases: 7. The CDR3 has 15 amino acids.